This T cell receptor (beta chain) was identified in a study of T cell clones after liver transplantation. At the level of the study: A pre-transplant mixed lymphocyte reaction with TCRbeta sequencing defined graft-donor-reactive clones followed in post-transplant blood. As an antigen-independent comparator, third-party-reactive TCRbeta sequences came from pre-transplant mixed lymphocyte reactions.

The repertoire was sequenced with immunoSEQ multiplex PCR; TCRdb's copy has only in-frame clones and lacks some. Of roughly 20,000 clones detected, approximately 93% appear once; the ten largest clones hold roughly 25%. Trimming at V came to 4 bases and at J to 1 base, leaving 10 bases not matched to a gene. In germline, CDR1 is SEHNR, CDR2 FQNEAQ (reference sequence). CDR3 length: 17 amino acids. With respect to this clone: Its antigen is as yet unknown.

Study outcomes and limitations: Small, mixed patient groups and varying post-transplant times limit these conclusions. Graft donor-reactive T cells may have migrated into the graft rather than being deleted.

The input for sequencing was CD8+ T cells from blood, taken nearly 26 months after liver transplant. This receptor was taken from a human patient who received a liver transplant. Some T cells may be transferred from the graft donor. The chain joins TRBV7-9 to TRBJ1-1, with 9 bases identical to TRBD1. Here the CDR3 DNA reads TGTGCCAGCAGCTCAGCCCCAGCGGGACAGGGGAACACTGAAGCTTTCTTT. Amino acid sequence: CASSSAPAGQGNTEAFF.